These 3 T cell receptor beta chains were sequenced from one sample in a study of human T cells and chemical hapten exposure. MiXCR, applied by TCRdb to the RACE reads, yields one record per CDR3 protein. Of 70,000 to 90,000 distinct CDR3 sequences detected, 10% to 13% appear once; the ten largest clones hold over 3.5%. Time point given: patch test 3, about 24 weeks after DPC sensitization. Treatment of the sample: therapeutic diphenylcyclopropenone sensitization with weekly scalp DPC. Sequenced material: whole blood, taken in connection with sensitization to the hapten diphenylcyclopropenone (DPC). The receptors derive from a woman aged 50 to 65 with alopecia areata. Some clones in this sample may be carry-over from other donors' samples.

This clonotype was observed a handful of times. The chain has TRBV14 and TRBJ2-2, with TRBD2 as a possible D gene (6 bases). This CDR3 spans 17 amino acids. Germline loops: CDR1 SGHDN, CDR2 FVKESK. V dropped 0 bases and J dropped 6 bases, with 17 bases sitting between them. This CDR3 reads CASSQDLVGGRAGELFF. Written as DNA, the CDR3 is TGTGCCAGCAGCCAAGACCTCGTCGGGGGAAGGGCCGGGGAGCTGTTTTTT.

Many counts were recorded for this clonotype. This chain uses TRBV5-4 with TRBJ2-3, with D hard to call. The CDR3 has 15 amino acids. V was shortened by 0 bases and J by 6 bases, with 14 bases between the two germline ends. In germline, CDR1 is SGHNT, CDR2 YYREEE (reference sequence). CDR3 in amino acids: CASSLGRDAEDTQYF. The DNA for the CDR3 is TGTGCCAGCAGCTTGGGTAGAGACGCTGAGGATACGCAGTATTTT.

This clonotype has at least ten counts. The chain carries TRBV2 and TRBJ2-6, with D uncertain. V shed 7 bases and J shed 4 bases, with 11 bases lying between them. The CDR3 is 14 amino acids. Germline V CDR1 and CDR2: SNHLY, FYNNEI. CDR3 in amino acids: CASTSSWGANVLTF. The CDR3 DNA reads TGTGCCAGCACCAGCTCCTGGGGGGCCAACGTCCTGACTTTC.